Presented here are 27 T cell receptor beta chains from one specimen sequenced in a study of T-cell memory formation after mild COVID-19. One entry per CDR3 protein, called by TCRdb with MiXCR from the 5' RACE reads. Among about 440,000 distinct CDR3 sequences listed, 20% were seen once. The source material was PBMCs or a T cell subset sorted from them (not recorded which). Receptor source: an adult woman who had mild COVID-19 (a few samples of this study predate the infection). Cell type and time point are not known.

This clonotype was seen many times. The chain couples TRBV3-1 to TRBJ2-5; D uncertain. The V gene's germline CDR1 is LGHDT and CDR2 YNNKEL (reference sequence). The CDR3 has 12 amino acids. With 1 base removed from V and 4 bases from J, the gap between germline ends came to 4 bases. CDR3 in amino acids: CASSQGGETQYF. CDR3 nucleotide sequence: TGTGCCAGCAGCCAAGGGGGAGAGACCCAGTACTTC.

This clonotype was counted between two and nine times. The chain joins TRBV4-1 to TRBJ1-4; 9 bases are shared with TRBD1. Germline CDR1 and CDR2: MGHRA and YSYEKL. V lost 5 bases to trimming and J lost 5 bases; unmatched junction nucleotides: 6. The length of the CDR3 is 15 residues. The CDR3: CASSDRGGGNEKLFF. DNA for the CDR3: TGCGCCAGCAGCGACAGGGGGGGAGGGAATGAAAAACTGTTTTTT.

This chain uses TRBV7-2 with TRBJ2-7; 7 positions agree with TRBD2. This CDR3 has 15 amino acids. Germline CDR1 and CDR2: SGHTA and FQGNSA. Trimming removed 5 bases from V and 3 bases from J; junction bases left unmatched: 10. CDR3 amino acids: CASSVSGNIRYEQYF. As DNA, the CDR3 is TGTGCCAGCAGCGTCAGCGGGAACATCCGCTACGAGCAGTACTTC.

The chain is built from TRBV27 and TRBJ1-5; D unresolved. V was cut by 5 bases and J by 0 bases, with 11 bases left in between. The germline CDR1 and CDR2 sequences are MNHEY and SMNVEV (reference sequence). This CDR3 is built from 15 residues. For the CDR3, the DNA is TGTGCCAGCAGTGAGAGAGGGTATAGCAATCAGCCCCAGCATTTT. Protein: CASSERGYSNQPQHF.

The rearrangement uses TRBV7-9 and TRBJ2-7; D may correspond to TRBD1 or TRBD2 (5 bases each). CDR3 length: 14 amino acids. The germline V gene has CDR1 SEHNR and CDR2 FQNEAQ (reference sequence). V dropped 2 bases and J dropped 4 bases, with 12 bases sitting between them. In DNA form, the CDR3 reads TGTGCCAGCAGCTTATGGGGGATACGATACGAGCAGTACTTC. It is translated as CASSLWGIRYEQYF.

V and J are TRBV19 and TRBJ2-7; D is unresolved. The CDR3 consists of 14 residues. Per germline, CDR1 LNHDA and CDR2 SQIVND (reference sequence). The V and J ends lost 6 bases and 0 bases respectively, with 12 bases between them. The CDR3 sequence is CASRTDISSYEQYF. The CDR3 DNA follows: TGTGCCAGTAGGACCGACATTAGCTCCTACGAGCAGTACTTC.

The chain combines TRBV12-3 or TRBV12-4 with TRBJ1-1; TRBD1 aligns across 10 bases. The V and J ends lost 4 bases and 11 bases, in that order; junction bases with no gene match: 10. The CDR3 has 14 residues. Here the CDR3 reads CASSSGQGVLEAFF. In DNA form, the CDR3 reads TGTGCCAGCAGTTCCGGACAGGGGGTTCTCGAGGCTTTCTTT.

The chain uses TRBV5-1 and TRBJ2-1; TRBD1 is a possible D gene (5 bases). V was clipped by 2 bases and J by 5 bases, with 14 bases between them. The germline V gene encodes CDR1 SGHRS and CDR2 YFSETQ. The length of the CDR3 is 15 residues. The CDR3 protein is CASSFYRQTNNEQFF. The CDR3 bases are TGCGCCAGCAGCTTTTACAGGCAGACCAACAATGAGCAGTTCTTC.

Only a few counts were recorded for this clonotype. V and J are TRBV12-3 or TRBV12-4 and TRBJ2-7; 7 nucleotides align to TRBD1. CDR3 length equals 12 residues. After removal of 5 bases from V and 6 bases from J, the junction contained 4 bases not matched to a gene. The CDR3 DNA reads TGTGCCAGCAGTCCAGACAGGGTCGAGCAGTACTTC. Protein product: CASSPDRVEQYF.

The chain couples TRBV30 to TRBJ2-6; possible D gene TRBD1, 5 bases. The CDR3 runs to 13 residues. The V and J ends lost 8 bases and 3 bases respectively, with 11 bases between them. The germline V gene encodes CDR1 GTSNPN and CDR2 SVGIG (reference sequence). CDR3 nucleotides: TGTGCCGGGCAGGGATATGGGGCCAACGTCCTGACTTTC. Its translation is CAGQGYGANVLTF.

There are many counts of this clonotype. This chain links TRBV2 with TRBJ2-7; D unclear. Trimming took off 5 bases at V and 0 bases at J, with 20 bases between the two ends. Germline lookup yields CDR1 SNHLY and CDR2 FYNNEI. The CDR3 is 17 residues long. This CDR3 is CASSPRLTHQPSYEQYF. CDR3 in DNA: TGTGCCAGCAGTCCCCGATTAACGCACCAACCCTCCTACGAGCAGTACTTC.

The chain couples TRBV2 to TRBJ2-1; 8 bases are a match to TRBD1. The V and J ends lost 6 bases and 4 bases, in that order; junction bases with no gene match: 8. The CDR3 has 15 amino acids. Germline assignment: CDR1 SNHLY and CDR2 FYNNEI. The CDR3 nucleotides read TGTGCCAGCAGGGAGGGACAGGCGGTTTACAATGAGCAGTTCTTC. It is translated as CASREGQAVYNEQFF.

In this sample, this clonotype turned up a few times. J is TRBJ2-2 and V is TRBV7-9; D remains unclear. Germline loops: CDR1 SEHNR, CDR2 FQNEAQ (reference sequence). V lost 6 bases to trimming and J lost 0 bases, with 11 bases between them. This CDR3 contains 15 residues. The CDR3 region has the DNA TGTGCCAGCAGGCCCTTTGCCCCGAACACCGGGGAGCTGTTTTTT. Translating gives CASRPFAPNTGELFF.

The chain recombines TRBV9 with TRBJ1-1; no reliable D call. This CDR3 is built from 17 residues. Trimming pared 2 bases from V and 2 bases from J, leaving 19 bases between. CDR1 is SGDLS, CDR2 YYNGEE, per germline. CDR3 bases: TGTGCCAGCAGCGTCGCCCTGGGAGGGCAGCCTAACACTGAAGCTTTCTTT. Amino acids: CASSVALGGQPNTEAFF.

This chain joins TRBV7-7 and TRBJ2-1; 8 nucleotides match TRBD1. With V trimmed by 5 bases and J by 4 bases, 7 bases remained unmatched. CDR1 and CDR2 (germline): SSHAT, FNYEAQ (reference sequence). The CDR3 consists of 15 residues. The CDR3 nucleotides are TGTGCCAGCAGCCCGGACAGGGTGTGGTACAATGAGCAGTTCTTC. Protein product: CASSPDRVWYNEQFF.

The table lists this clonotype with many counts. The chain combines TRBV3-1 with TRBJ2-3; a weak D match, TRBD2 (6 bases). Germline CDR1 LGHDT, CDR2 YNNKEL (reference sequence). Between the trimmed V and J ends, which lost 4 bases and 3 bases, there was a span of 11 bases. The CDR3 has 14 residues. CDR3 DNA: TGTGCCAGCAGCCCCCCAAGCGGGACAGATACGCAGTATTTT. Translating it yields CASSPPSGTDTQYF.

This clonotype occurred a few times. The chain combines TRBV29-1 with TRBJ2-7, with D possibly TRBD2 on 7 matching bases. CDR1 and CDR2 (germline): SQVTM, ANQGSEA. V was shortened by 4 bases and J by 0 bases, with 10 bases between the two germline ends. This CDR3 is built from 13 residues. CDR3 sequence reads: CSVARGASYEQYF. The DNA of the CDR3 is TGCAGCGTTGCCCGGGGGGCCTCCTACGAGCAGTACTTC.

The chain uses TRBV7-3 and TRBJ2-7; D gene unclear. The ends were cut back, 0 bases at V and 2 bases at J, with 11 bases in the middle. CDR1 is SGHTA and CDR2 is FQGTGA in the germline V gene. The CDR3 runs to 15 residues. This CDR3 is CASSLTPSAPYEQYF. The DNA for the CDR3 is TGTGCCAGCAGCTTAACCCCGAGCGCACCCTACGAGCAGTACTTC.

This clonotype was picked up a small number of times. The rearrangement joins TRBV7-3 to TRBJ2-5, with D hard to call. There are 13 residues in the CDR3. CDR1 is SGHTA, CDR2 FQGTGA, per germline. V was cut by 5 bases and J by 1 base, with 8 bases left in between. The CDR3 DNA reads TGTGCCAGCAGCACGACCCCCCAAGAGACCCAGTACTTC. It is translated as CASSTTPQETQYF.

Here the CDR3 reads CASKASGAHDEQFF. For the CDR3, the DNA is TGTGCCAGCAAGGCTAGTGGGGCACACGATGAGCAGTTCTTC. This chain connects TRBV13 to TRBJ2-1, with a weak D call TRBD1 (5 bases). The CDR3 runs to 14 residues. Germline V gene data show CDR1 as PRHDT and CDR2 as FYEKMQ (reference sequence). Between the trimmed V and J ends, which lost 7 bases and 8 bases, there was a span of 18 bases. The entire variable domain, with the rest obtained from reference TRBV13 and TRBJ2-1, is as follows: AAGVIQSPRHLIKEKRETATLKCYPIPRHDTVYWYQQGPGQDPQFLISFYEKMQSDKGSIPDRFSAQQFSDYHSELNMSSLELGDSALYFCASKASGAHDEQFFGPGTRLTVL.

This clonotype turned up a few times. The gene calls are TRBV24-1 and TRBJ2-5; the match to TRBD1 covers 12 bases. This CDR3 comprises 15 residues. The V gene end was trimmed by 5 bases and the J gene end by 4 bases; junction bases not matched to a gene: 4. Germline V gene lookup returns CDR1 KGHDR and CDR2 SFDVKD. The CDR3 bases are TGTGCCACCAGTGCTCCGGGACAGGGGGCAGAGACCCAGTACTTC. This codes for CATSAPGQGAETQYF.

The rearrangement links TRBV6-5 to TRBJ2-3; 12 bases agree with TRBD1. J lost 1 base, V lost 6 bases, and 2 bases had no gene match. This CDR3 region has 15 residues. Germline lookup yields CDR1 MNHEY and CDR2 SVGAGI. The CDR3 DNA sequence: TGTGCCAGCAGAGGGGACAGGGGGCGCACAGATACGCAGTATTTT. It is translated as CASRGDRGRTDTQYF.

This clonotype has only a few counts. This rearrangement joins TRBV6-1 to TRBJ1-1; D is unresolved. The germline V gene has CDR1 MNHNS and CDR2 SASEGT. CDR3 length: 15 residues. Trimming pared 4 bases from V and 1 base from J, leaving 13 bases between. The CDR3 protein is CASSARSGRNTEAFF. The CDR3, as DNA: TGTGCCAGCAGTGCCCGTTCCGGGAGGAACACTGAAGCTTTCTTT.

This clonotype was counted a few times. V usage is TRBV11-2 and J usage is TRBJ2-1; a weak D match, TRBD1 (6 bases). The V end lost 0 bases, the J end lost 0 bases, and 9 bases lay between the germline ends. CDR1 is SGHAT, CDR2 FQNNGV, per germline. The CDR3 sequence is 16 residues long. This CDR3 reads CASSLERTDSYNEQFF. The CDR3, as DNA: TGTGCCAGCAGCTTAGAAAGGACAGACTCCTACAATGAGCAGTTCTTC.

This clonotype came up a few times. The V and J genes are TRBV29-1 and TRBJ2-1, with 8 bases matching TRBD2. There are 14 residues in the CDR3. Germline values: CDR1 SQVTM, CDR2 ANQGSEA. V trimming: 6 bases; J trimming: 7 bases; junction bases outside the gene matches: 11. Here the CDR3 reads CSVPPEAGGNEQFF. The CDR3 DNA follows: TGCAGCGTACCCCCAGAGGCGGGGGGAAATGAGCAGTTCTTC.

DNA for the CDR3: TGCAGTGCTAGTGGGCCTAGCGGGAGGAGCTCCTACGAGCAGTACTTC. Its protein is CSASGPSGRSSYEQYF. This chain connects TRBV20-1 to TRBJ2-7, with 11 bases fitting TRBD2. With V trimmed by 3 bases and J by 0 bases, 7 bases remained unmatched. CDR1 DFQATT and CDR2 SNEGSKA come from the germline V gene (reference sequence). CDR3 length equals 16 residues.

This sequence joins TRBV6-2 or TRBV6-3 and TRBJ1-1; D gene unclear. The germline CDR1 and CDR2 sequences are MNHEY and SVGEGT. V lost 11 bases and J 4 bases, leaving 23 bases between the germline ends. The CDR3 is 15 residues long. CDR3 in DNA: TGTGCCCACGAGGAGGCATTGGCATTCGGCACTGAAGCTTTCTTT. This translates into CAHEEALAFGTEAFF.